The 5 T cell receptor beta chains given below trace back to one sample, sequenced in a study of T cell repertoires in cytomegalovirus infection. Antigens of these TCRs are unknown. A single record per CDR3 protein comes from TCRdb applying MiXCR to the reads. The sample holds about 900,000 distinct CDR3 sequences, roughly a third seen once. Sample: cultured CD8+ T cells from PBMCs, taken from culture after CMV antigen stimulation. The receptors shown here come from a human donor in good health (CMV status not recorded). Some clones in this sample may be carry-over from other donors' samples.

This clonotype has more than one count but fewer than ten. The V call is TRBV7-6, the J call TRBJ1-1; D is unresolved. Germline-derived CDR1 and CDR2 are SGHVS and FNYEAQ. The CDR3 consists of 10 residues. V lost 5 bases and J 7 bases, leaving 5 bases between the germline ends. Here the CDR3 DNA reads TGTGCCAGCAGCACGGGTGAAGCTTTCTTT. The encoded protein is CASSTGEAFF.

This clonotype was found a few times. The CDR3 protein is CASSWLAPSTDTQYF. CDR3 coding DNA: TGTGCCAGCAGCTGGCTGGCGCCTAGCACAGATACGCAGTATTTT. This chain joins TRBV7-2 and TRBJ2-3, with D hard to call. V was trimmed by 4 bases and J by 0 bases, leaving 11 bases between them. There are 15 residues in the CDR3. Germline CDR1 SGHTA, CDR2 FQGNSA.

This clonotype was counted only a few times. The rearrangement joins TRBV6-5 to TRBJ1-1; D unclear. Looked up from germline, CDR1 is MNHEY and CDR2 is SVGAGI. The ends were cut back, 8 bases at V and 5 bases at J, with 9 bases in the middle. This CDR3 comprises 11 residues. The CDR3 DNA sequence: TGTGCCAGCTACGACGTAACTGAAGCTTTCTTT. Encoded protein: CASYDVTEAFF.

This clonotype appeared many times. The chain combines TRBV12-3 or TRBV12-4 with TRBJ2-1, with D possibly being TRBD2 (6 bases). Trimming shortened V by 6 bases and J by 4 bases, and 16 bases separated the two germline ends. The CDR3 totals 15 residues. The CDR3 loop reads CASSLVGTSYNEQFF. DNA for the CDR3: TGTGCCAGCAGCTTGGTAGGGACTTCGTACAATGAGCAGTTCTTC.

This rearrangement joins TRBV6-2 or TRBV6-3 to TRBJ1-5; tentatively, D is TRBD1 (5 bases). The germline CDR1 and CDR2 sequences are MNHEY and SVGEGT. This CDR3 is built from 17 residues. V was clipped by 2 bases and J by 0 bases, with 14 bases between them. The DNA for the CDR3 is TGTGCCAGCAGTTACACCGGGCGGGGGACTAGCAATCAGCCCCAGCATTTT. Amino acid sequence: CASSYTGRGTSNQPQHF.